The text below deals with one T cell receptor (beta chain). The data were taken from a study of shared clonotypes between healthy human individuals. Trimming pared 1 base from V and 0 bases from J, leaving 7 bases between. This CDR3 region has 15 residues. CDR1 MGHRA and CDR2 YSYEKL come from the germline V gene. Evenly divided among several immunoSEQ plates was the genomic DNA of each subset. The table came from immunoSEQ multiplex PCR; TCRdb's copy has only in-frame clones and leaves some out. The sample gives 450,000 to 500,000 clones, roughly 80% of which show up once; approximately 12% is in the top ten.

The receptor was isolated from a woman in her forties in good health. Some clones in this sample may be carry-over from other donors' samples. The rearrangement joins TRBV4-1 to TRBJ1-3; D ambiguous. Material: PBMCs. This CDR3 is CASSQGPISGNTIYF. The CDR3 coding sequence is TGCGCCAGCAGCCAAGGTCCGATCTCTGGAAACACCATATATTTT.